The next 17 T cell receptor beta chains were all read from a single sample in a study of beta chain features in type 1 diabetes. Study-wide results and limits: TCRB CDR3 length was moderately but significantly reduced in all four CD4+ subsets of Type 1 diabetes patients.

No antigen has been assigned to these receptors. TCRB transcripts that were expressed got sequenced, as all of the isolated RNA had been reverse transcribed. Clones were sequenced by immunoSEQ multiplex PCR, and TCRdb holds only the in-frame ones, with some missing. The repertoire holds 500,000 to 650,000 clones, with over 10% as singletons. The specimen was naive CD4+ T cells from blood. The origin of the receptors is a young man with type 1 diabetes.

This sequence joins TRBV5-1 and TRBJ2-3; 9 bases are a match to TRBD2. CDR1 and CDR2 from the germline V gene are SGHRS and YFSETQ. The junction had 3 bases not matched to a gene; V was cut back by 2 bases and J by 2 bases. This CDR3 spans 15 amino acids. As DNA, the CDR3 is TGCGCCAGCAGCTTCGCGGGGGGGCCCACAGATACGCAGTATTTT. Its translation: CASSFAGGPTDTQYF.

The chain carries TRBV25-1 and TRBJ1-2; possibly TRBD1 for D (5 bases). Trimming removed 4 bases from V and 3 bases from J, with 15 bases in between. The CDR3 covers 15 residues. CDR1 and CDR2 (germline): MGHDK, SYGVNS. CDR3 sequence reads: CASSVLSGTDYGYTF. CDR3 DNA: TGTGCCAGCAGTGTCCTTAGTGGGACCGACTATGGCTACACCTTC.

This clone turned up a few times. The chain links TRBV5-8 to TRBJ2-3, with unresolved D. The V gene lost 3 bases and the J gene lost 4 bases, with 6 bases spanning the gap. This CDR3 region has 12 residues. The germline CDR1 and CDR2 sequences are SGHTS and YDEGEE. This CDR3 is CASSWSPDTQYF. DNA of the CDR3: TGTGCCAGCAGCTGGTCACCAGATACGCAGTATTTT.

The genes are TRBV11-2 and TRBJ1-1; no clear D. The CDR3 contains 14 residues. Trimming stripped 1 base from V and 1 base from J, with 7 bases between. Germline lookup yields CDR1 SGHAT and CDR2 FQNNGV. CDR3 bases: TGTGCCAGCAGCTTAGTGGAGAAGAACACTGAAGCTTTCTTT. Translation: CASSLVEKNTEAFF.

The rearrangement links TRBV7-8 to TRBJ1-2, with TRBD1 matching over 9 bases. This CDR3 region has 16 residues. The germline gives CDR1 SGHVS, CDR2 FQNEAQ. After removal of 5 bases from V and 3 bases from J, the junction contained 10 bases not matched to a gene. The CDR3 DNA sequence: TGTGCCAGCAGCCCCCGGACAGGGGAAAGTTACTATGGCTACACCTTC. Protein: CASSPRTGESYYGYTF.

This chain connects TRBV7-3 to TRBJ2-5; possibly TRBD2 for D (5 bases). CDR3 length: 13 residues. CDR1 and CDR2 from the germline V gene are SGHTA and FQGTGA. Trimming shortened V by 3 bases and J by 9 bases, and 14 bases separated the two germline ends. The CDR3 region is CASSFGGEAAQYF. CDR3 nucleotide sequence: TGTGCCAGCAGCTTCGGAGGAGAGGCGGCCCAGTACTTC.

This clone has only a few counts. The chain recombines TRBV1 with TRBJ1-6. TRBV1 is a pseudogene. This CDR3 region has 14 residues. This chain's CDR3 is CTSSGFSANSPLHF. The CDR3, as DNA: TGCACCAGCAGTGGGTTTTCGGCAAATTCACCCCTCCACTTT.

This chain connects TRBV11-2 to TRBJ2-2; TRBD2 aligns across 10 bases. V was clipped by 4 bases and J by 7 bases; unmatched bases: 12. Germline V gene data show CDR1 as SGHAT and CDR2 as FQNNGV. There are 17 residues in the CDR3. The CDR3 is CASSSGVAGGYVGELFF. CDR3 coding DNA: TGTGCCAGCAGCTCCGGAGTAGCGGGGGGCTATGTCGGGGAGCTGTTTTTT.

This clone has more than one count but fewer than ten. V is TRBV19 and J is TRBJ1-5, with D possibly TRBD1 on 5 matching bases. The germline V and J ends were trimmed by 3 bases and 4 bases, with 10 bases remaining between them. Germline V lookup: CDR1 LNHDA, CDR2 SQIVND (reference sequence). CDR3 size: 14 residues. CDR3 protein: CASSMGVRNQPQHF. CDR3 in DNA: TGTGCCAGTAGTATGGGGGTAAGAAATCAGCCCCAGCATTTT.

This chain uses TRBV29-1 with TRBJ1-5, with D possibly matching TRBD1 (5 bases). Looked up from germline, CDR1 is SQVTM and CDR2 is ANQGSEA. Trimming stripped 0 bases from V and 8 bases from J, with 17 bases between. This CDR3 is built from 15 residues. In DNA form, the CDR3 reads TGCAGCGTTGAAGATAAACCGGATAGGGGCGAGCCCCAGCATTTT. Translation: CSVEDKPDRGEPQHF. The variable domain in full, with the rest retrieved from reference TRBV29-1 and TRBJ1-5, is SAVISQKPSRDICQRGTSLTIQCQVDSQVTMMFWYRQQPGQSLTLIATANQGSEATYESGFVIDKFPISRPNLTFSTLTVSNMSPEDSSIYLCSVEDKPDRGEPQHFGDGTRLSIL.

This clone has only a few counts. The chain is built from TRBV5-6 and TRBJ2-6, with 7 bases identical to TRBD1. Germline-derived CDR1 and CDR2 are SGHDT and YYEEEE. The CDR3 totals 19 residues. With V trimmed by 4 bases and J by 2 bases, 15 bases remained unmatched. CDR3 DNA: TGTGCCAGCAGCCCATTGACAGGGTCCCTCGTCCCTGGGGCCAACGTCCTGACTTTC. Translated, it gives CASSPLTGSLVPGANVLTF.

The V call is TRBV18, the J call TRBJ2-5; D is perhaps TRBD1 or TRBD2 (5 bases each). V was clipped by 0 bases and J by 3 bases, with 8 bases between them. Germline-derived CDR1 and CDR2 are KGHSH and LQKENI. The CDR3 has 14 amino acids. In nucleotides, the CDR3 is TGTGCCAGCTCACCACCCGGGACGGAAGAGACCCAGTACTTC. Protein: CASSPPGTEETQYF.

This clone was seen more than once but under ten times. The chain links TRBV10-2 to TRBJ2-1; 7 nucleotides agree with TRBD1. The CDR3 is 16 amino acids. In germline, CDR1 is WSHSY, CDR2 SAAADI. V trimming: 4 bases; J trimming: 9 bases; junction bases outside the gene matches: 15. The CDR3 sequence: CASSAGTATSVVEQFF. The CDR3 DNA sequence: TGCGCCAGCAGTGCCGGGACAGCTACATCGGTTGTTGAGCAGTTCTTC.

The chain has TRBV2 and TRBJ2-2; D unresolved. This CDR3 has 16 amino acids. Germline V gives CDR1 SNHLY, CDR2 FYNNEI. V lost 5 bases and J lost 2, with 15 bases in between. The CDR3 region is CASSQERLGNTGELFF. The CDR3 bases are TGTGCCAGCAGTCAAGAGAGGCTAGGTAACACCGGGGAGCTGTTTTTT.

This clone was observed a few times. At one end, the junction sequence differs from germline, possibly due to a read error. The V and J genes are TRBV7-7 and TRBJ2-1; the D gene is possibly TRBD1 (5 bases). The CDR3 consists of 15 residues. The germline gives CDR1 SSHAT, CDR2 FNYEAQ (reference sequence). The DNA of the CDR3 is TGTGCCAGCAGCTTAGGGTGGGGCTCCGACAATGAGCAGTTCTTC. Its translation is CASSLGWGSDNEQFF. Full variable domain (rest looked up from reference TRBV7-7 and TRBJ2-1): GAGVSQSPRYKVTKRGQDVTLRCDPISSHATLYWYQQALGQGPEFLTYFNYEAQPDKSGLPSDRFSAERPEGSISTLTIQRTEQRDSAMYRCASSLGWGSDNEQFFGPGTRLTVL.

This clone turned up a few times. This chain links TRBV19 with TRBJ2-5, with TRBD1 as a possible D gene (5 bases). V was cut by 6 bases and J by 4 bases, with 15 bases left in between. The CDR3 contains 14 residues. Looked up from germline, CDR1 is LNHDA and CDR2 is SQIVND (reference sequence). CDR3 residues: CASSEQGSRETQYF. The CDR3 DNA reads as TGTGCCAGTAGCGAGCAGGGCTCAAGAGAGACCCAGTACTTC. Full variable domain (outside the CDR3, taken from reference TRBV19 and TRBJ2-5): DGGITQSPKYLFRKEGQNVTLSCEQNLNHDAMYWYRQDPGQGLRLIYYSQIVNDFQKGDIAEGYSVSREKKESFPLTVTSAQKNPTAFYLCASSEQGSRETQYFGPGTRLLVL.

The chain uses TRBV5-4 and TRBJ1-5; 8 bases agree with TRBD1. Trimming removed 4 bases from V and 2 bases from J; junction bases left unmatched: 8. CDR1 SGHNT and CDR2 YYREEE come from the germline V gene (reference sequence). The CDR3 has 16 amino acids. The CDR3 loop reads CASSPWTGFGNQPQHF. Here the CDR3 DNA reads TGTGCCAGCAGCCCTTGGACAGGGTTCGGCAATCAGCCCCAGCATTTT.